These 19 T cell receptor beta chains share one sample of origin, sequenced in a study of cytotoxic CD8 clonotypes in ibrutinib-treated CLL. Only in-frame clones appear in the TCRdb table, and some are missing; sequencing was by immunoSEQ multiplex PCR. The profile shows around 160,000 clones, 70% to 90% of them singletons. This sample comprised PBMCs, obtained at disease progression, from a patient treated with ibrutinib. The source is a human donor with chronic lymphocytic leukemia.

This clone was found a few times. The CDR3 DNA reads TGTGCCAGCAGCTCTCCAGGGGTTGCTGGGGCCAACGTCCTGACTTTC. Amino acids: CASSSPGVAGANVLTF. V usage is TRBV11-1 and J usage is TRBJ2-6; TRBD1 is a possible D gene (6 bases). This CDR3 region has 16 residues. V lost 4 bases and J lost 2, with 12 bases in between. Looked up from germline, CDR1 is SGHAT and CDR2 is FQDESV (reference sequence).

The gene calls are TRBV5-1 and TRBJ2-2; a possible D gene is TRBD1 (6 bases). With 2 bases removed from V and 0 bases from J, the gap between germline ends came to 14 bases. The CDR3 sequence is 17 residues long. CDR1 SGHRS and CDR2 YFSETQ come from the germline V gene. CDR3 amino acids: CASSFKDRLPNTGELFF. Written as DNA, the CDR3 is TGCGCCAGCAGCTTTAAAGACAGGCTCCCGAACACCGGGGAGCTGTTTTTT.

The chain combines TRBV7-2 with TRBJ1-1, with D perhaps TRBD1 (5 bases). Germline CDR1 reads SGHTA; CDR2 reads FQGNSA. The V end lost 4 bases, the J end lost 1 base, and 16 bases lay between the germline ends. The CDR3 runs to 16 residues. The CDR3 is CASSYLSGGPNTEAFF. The CDR3 DNA is TGTGCCAGCAGCTACCTGTCGGGGGGACCGAACACTGAAGCTTTCTTT.

This clone was seen once. The chain uses TRBV5-1 and TRBJ1-1; perhaps TRBD1 as D (5 bases). The CDR3 totals 14 residues. Between the trimmed V and J ends, which lost 2 bases and 1 base, there was a span of 9 bases. CDR1 is SGHRS, CDR2 YFSETQ, per germline. CDR3 DNA sequence: TGCGCCAGCAGCTTCGGCAGGGCGAACACTGAAGCTTTCTTT. Its translation is CASSFGRANTEAFF.

The chain carries TRBV5-4 and TRBJ2-3; TRBD2 aligns across 8 bases. The CDR3 consists of 18 residues. CDR1 is SGHNT and CDR2 is YYREEE in the germline V gene (reference sequence). Trimming cost V 3 bases and J 0 bases; bases outside gene matches: 12. This chain's CDR3 is CASSYRRYERGSTDTQYF. The CDR3 DNA reads TGTGCCAGCAGCTACCGTCGATACGAGCGGGGGAGCACAGATACGCAGTATTTT.

CDR3 in amino acids: CASSLSRLAGADEQYF. In DNA form, the CDR3 reads TGTGCCAGCAGCTTAAGCCGACTAGCGGGAGCGGACGAGCAGTACTTC. The chain links TRBV7-3 to TRBJ2-7; TRBD2 matches 12 bases. CDR1 is SGHTA and CDR2 is FQGTGA in the germline V gene. J lost 5 bases, V lost 1 base, and 6 bases had no gene match. The CDR3 has 16 amino acids. The variable domain in full, completed from reference TRBV7-3 and TRBJ2-7, reads GAGVSQTPSNKVTEKGKYVELRCDPISGHTALYWYRQSLGQGPEFLIYFQGTGAADDSGLPNDRFFAVRPEGSVSTLKIQRTERGDSAVYLCASSLSRLAGADEQYFGPGTRLTVT.

This chain joins TRBV9 and TRBJ2-2; 10 bases match TRBD2. The V gene end was trimmed by 0 bases and the J gene end by 4 bases; junction bases not matched to a gene: 9. This CDR3 has 18 residues. The germline V gene has CDR1 SGDLS and CDR2 YYNGEE. The CDR3 DNA reads TGTGCCAGCAGCGTAGAGATTAGCGGGAGGTACGGCACCGGGGAGCTGTTTTTT. Amino acids: CASSVEISGRYGTGELFF.

CDR3 protein: CASSDPRASANYGYTF. CDR3 DNA: TGTGCCAGCAGCGATCCCAGGGCATCAGCTAACTATGGCTACACCTTC. V is TRBV5-5 and J is TRBJ1-2; possible D gene TRBD1, 5 bases. CDR3 length equals 16 residues. The V gene lost 4 bases and the J gene lost 0 bases, with 16 bases spanning the gap. Germline CDR1 reads SGHKS; CDR2 reads YYEKEE (reference sequence).

This clone was observed a single time. The rearrangement links TRBV5-1 to TRBJ2-5; D is unresolved. The CDR3 spans 14 residues. The V and J ends lost 0 bases and 2 bases respectively, with 8 bases between them. Germline CDR1 reads SGHRS; CDR2 reads YFSETQ. CDR3 in amino acids: CASSLGQSQETQYF. CDR3 bases: TGCGCCAGCAGCTTGGGACAATCACAAGAGACCCAGTACTTC.

The genes are TRBV10-3 and TRBJ2-3; perhaps TRBD2 as D (5 bases). The CDR3 loop spans 14 amino acids. From germline, CDR1 is ENHRY and CDR2 SYGVKD. Trimming stripped 4 bases from V and 2 bases from J, with 10 bases between. CDR3 residues: CAISVSGTTDTQYF. In DNA form, the CDR3 reads TGTGCCATCAGTGTAAGCGGAACCACAGATACGCAGTATTTT.

The chain employs TRBV19 and TRBJ1-5; a weak D match, TRBD1 (5 bases). CDR3 length: 14 residues. Deletions cut 4 bases from V and 7 bases from J, with 14 bases between. CDR1 and CDR2 from the germline V gene are LNHDA and SQIVND (reference sequence). This CDR3 is CASSKEGRGQPQHF. The CDR3 DNA follows: TGTGCCAGTAGTAAAGAGGGGAGGGGACAGCCCCAGCATTTT. Based on the CDR3 plus reference TRBV19 and TRBJ1-5, the full variable domain is DGGITQSPKYLFRKEGQNVTLSCEQNLNHDAMYWYRQDPGQGLRLIYYSQIVNDFQKGDIAEGYSVSREKKESFPLTVTSAQKNPTAFYLCASSKEGRGQPQHFGDGTRLSIL.

For this clone: A junction end diverges from the germline sequence, so it may reflect a read error. This chain connects TRBV7-7 to TRBJ2-3, with 8 bases identical to TRBD2. The germline V gene has CDR1 SSHAT and CDR2 FNYEAQ (reference sequence). CDR3 length equals 15 residues. CDR3 amino acids: CASSSSGGPGDTQYF. CDR3 nucleotide sequence: TGTGCTAGCAGCTCTTCGGGAGGGCCGGGAGATACGCAGTATTTT.

The V gene is TRBV28, the J gene TRBJ1-2, with D unclear. The CDR3 loop spans 11 amino acids. CDR1 MDHEN and CDR2 SYDVKM come from the germline V gene. Trimming took off 7 bases at V and 7 bases at J, with 10 bases between the two ends. The CDR3 DNA reads TGTGCCAGCAATTGGCGGGGTGGCTACACCTTC. Translating it yields CASNWRGGYTF.

This chain joins TRBV7-6 and TRBJ2-1, with D perhaps TRBD2 (6 bases). Germline CDR1 and CDR2: SGHVS and FNYEAQ. V shed 5 bases and J shed 9 bases, with 14 bases lying between them. CDR3 length: 13 residues. The CDR3 is CASSGGSWGEQFF. CDR3 in DNA: TGTGCCAGCAGCGGAGGGTCCTGGGGTGAGCAGTTCTTC.

The chain has TRBV28 and TRBJ1-5; no clear D gene. Germline V CDR1 and CDR2: MDHEN, SYDVKM. V shed 5 bases and J shed 3 bases, with 11 bases lying between them. This CDR3 contains 14 residues. CDR3 coding DNA: TGTGCCAGCAGTACAGAGAGACTCAATCAGCCCCAGCATTTT. The encoded protein is CASSTERLNQPQHF.

The V gene is TRBV29-1, the J gene TRBJ1-1; 9 bases match TRBD1. Trimming cost V 7 bases and J 5 bases; bases outside gene matches: 8. CDR3 length equals 13 residues. In germline, CDR1 is SQVTM, CDR2 ANQGSEA. The CDR3 loop is CSAQQGAGTEAFF. In DNA form, the CDR3 reads TGCAGCGCCCAACAGGGGGCGGGGACTGAAGCTTTCTTT.

In its sample, this clone was seen a few times. The chain couples TRBV28 to TRBJ1-2; D perhaps matches TRBD1 (5 bases). The V gene lost 6 bases and the J gene lost 8 bases, with 19 bases spanning the gap. The CDR3 has 14 amino acids. Looked up from germline, CDR1 is MDHEN and CDR2 is SYDVKM. The CDR3 here is CASRIQGRAGGYTF. In DNA, the CDR3 is TGTGCCAGCAGGATTCAGGGCAGGGCGGGAGGCTACACCTTC.

The chain is built from TRBV9 and TRBJ2-7; possible D gene TRBD2, 5 bases. Germline V gene sequence: CDR1 SGDLS, CDR2 YYNGEE. With 0 bases removed from V and 3 bases from J, the gap between germline ends came to 19 bases. CDR3 length: 17 residues. CDR3 sequence reads: CASSVGARGLESYEQYF. CDR3 sequence (DNA): TGTGCCAGCAGCGTAGGGGCTAGAGGGTTGGAAAGCTACGAGCAGTACTTC.

The chain combines TRBV25-1 with TRBJ2-2; maybe TRBD2 (5 bases). V was cut by 3 bases and J by 3 bases, with 17 bases left in between. Germline assignment: CDR1 MGHDK and CDR2 SYGVNS. The CDR3 extends over 17 amino acids. The CDR3 coding sequence is TGTGCCAGCAGTGACCTCCTAGACGGACTGGACACCGGGGAGCTGTTTTTT. This translates into CASSDLLDGLDTGELFF. Full variable domain (rest looked up from reference TRBV25-1 and TRBJ2-2): EADIYQTPRYLVIGTGKKITLECSQTMGHDKMYWYQQDPGMELHLIHYSYGVNSTEKGDLSSESTVSRIRTEHFPLTLESARPSHTSQYLCASSDLLDGLDTGELFFGEGSRLTVL.